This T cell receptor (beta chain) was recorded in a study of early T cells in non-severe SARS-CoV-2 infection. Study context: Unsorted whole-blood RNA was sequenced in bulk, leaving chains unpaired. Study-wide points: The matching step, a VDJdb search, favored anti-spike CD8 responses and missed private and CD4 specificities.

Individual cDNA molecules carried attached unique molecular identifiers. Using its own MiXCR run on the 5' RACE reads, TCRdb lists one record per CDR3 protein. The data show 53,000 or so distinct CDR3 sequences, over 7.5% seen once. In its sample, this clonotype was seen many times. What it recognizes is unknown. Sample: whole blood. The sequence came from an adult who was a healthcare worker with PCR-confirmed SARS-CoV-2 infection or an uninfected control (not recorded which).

DNA of the CDR3: TGTGCCATCTCCGGGCCGGGAGACTCCTACAATGAGCAGTTCTTC. This gives the protein CAISGPGDSYNEQFF. The rearrangement joins TRBV7-9 to TRBJ2-1, with TRBD2 as a possible D gene (6 bases). Trimming took off 10 bases at V and 0 bases at J, with 16 bases between the two ends. In germline, CDR1 is SEHNR, CDR2 FQNEAQ (reference sequence). The CDR3 runs to 15 residues. The entire variable domain, with the rest obtained from reference TRBV7-9 and TRBJ2-1, is as follows: DTGVSQNPRHKITKRGQNVTFRCDPISEHNRLYWYRQTLGQGPEFLTYFQNEAQLEKSRLLSDRFSAERPKGSFSTLEIQRTEQGDSAMYLCAISGPGDSYNEQFFGPGTRLTVL.